The following is a T cell receptor (beta chain) sequence with its context. Its antigen remains unknown. This sample is drawn from a study of cytotoxic CD8 clonotypes in ibrutinib-treated CLL. Study-wide findings and caveats: At baseline, clonality was higher than in age-matched healthy donors and correlated with CD8+ counts.

The CDR3 length is 16 residues. The germline V and J ends were trimmed by 0 bases and 2 bases, with 9 bases remaining between them. Germline V gene lookup returns CDR1 SGDLS and CDR2 YYNGEE. Clones were sequenced by immunoSEQ multiplex PCR, and TCRdb holds only the in-frame ones, with some missing. Of 52,000 or so clones listed, 50% to 60% were seen once; the top ten hold 24%. The sequencing here drew on PBMCs, taken at disease progression, from a patient treated with ibrutinib. The chain combines TRBV9 with TRBJ2-6; D ambiguous. The clonotype comes from a human donor with chronic lymphocytic leukemia. CDR3 DNA: TGTGCCAGCAGCGTAGCCTATGGGCCTGGGGCCAACGTCCTGACTTTC. Translating gives CASSVAYGPGANVLTF.